This entry describes one TCR beta chain. Its antigen is unknown. CDR3 length: 13 residues. Germline-derived CDR1 and CDR2 are LGHNA and YNFKEQ. V was cut by 5 bases and J by 9 bases, with 14 bases left in between. The data were obtained in a study of siplizumab effects on memory and regulatory T cells. Sequencing was performed with immunoSEQ multiplex PCR; in TCRdb, only in-frame clones are kept and a portion is missing. The table has 80,000 to 130,000 clones, 94% seen once. Study conclusions and caveats: In the presence of siplizumab, alloreactive sequences traceable to unstimulated CD4+ memory cells were significantly reduced.

This sequence joins TRBV4-2 and TRBJ2-1; D ambiguous. This clonotype was sampled from a human donor in good health. Sequenced sample: Tregs sorted from blood. CDR3: CASSALLFGEQFF. DNA for the CDR3: TGTGCCAGCAGCGCCCTTTTGTTCGGTGAGCAGTTCTTC.